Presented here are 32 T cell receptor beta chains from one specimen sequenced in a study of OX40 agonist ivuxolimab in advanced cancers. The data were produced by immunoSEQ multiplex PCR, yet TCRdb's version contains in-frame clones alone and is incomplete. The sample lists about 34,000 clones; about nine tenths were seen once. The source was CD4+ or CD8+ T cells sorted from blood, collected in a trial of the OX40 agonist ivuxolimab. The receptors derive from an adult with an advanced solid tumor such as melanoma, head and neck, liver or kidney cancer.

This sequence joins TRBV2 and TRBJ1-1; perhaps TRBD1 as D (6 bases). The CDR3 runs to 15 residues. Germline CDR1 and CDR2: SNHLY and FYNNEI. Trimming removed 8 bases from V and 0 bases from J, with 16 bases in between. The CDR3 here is CASSEGGYMNTEAFF. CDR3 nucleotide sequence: TGTGCCAGCTCTGAAGGGGGGTACATGAACACTGAAGCTTTCTTT.

The CDR3 nucleotides read TGTGCTAGTGGTTTGGTCGGACAGGGTAGCAATCAGCCCCAGCATTTT. Translated: CASGLVGQGSNQPQHF. The rearrangement uses TRBV12-5 and TRBJ1-5; TRBD1 aligns across 8 bases. This CDR3 is 16 amino acids long. Germline V gives CDR1 LGHNT, CDR2 FRNRAP. The J segment lost 0 bases and the V segment lost 0 bases, leaving 1 base of the junction unmatched.

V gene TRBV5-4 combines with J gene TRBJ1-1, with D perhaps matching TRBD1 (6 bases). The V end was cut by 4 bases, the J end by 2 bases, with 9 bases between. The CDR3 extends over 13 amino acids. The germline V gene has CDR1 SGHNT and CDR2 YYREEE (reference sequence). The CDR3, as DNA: TGTGCCAGCAGCCTGGACAGTAACACTGAAGCTTTCTTT. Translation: CASSLDSNTEAFF.

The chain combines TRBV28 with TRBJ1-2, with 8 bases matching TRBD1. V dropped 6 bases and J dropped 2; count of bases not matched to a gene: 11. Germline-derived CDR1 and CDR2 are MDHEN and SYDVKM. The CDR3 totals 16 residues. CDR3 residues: CASSGTGGGSNYGYTF. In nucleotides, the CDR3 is TGTGCCAGCAGCGGAACAGGGGGAGGGTCGAACTATGGCTACACCTTC.

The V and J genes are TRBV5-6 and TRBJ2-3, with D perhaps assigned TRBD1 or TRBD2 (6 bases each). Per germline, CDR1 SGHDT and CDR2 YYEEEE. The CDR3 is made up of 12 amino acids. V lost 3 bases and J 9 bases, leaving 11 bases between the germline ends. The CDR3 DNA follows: TGTGCCAGCAGCTCACTGGGGGGCACGCAGTATTTT. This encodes CASSSLGGTQYF.

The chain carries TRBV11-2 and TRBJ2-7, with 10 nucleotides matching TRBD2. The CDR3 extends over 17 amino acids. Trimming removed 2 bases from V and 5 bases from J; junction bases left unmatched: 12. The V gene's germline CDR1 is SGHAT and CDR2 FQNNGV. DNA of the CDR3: TGTGCCAGCAGCTTAAGGGGGAGAGCGGGAGGGCCGAACGAGCAGTACTTC. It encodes CASSLRGRAGGPNEQYF.

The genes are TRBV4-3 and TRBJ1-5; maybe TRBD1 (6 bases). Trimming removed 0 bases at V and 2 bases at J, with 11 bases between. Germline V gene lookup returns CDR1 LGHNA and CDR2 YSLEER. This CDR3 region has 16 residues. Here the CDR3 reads CASSQDAWTGNQPQHF. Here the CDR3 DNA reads TGCGCCAGCAGCCAAGATGCATGGACAGGCAATCAGCCCCAGCATTTT.

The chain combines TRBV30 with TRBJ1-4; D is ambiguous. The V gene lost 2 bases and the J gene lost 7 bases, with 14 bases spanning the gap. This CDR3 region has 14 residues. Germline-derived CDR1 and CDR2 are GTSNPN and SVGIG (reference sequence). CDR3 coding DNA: TGTGCCTGGAGTCCCGGCGGGTGGGGTGAAAAACTGTTTTTT. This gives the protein CAWSPGGWGEKLFF.

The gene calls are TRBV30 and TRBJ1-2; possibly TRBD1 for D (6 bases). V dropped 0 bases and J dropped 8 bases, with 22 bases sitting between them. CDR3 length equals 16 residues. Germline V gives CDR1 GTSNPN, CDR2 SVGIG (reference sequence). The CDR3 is CAWSVELDGGAQGYTF. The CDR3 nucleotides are TGTGCCTGGAGTGTTGAGCTCGATGGGGGGGCGCAGGGCTACACCTTC.

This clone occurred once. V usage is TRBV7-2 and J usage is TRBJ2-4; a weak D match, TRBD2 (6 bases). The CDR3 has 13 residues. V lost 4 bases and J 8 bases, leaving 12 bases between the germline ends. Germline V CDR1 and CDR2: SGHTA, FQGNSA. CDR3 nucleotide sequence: TGTGCCAGCAGCTCAACCCGGAGGGACATTCAGTACTTC. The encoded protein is CASSSTRRDIQYF.

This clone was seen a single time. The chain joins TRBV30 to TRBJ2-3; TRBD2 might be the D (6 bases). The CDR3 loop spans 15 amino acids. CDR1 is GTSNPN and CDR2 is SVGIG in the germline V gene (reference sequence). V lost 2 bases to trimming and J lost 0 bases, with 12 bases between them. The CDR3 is CAWSLGSGSTDTQYF. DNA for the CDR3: TGTGCCTGGAGTTTAGGTAGCGGTAGCACAGATACGCAGTATTTT.

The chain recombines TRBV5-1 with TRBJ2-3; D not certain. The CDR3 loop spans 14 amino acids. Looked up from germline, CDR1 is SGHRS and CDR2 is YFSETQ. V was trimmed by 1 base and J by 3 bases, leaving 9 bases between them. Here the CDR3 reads CASSLLRLTDTQYF. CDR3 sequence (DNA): TGCGCCAGCAGCTTGTTACGGTTGACAGATACGCAGTATTTT.

The CDR3 bases are TGTGCCAGTAGTCCAGTGCAGGATAGCAATCAGCCCCAGCATTTT. Its translation: CASSPVQDSNQPQHF. The chain recombines TRBV19 with TRBJ1-5; D unresolved. V was clipped by 5 bases and J by 0 bases, with 11 bases between them. This CDR3 is 15 amino acids long. The germline V gene encodes CDR1 LNHDA and CDR2 SQIVND (reference sequence).

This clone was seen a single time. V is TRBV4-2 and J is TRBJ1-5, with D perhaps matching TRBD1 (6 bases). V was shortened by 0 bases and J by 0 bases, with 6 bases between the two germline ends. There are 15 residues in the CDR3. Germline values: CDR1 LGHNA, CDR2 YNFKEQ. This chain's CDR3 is CASSQDRGSNQPQHF. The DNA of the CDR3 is TGTGCCAGCAGCCAAGACAGGGGTAGCAATCAGCCCCAGCATTTT.

The CDR3 here is CASSIEGYSNQPQHF. In DNA, the CDR3 is TGTGCCAGTAGTATAGAAGGGTATAGCAATCAGCCCCAGCATTTT. J is TRBJ1-5 and V is TRBV19; D not resolved. The CDR3 totals 15 residues. The germline CDR1 and CDR2 sequences are LNHDA and SQIVND (reference sequence). The V and J ends lost 0 bases and 0 bases respectively, with 6 bases between them.

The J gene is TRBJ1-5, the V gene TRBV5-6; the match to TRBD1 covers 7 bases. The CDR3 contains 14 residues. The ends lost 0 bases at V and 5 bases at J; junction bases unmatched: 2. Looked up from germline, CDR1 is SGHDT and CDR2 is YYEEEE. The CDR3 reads CASSLGGGDQPQHF. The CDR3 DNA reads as TGTGCCAGCAGCTTGGGAGGGGGCGATCAGCCCCAGCATTTT.

DNA of the CDR3: TGTGCCACCAGCAGAAGGCAGGGGACCTACAATGAGCAGTTCTTC. Translated: CATSRRQGTYNEQFF. This chain uses TRBV15 with TRBJ2-1; D possibly corresponds to TRBD1 (6 bases). CDR3 length equals 15 residues. V was shortened by 2 bases and J by 2 bases, with 10 bases between the two germline ends. Germline CDR1 reads LNHNV; CDR2 reads YYDKDF (reference sequence).

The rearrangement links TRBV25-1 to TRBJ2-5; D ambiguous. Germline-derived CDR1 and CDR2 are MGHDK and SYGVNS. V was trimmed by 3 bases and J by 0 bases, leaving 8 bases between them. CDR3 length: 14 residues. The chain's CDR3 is CASSDLLDQETQYF. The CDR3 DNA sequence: TGTGCCAGCAGTGATTTATTAGACCAAGAGACCCAGTACTTC.

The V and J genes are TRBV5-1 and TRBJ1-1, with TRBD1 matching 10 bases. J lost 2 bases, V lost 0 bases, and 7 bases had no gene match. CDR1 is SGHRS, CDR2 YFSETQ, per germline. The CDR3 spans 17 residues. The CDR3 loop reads CASSLADRGADNTEAFF. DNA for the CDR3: TGCGCCAGCAGCTTGGCGGACAGGGGGGCGGACAACACTGAAGCTTTCTTT.

The CDR3 is CASIDRGGNTIYF. The CDR3 nucleotides are TGTGCCAGCATTGACAGGGGTGGAAACACCATATATTTT. This chain links TRBV5-4 with TRBJ1-3, with 8 bases matching TRBD1. This CDR3 contains 13 residues. V trimming: 6 bases; J trimming: 3 bases; junction bases outside the gene matches: 2. Germline V CDR1 and CDR2: SGHNT, YYREEE (reference sequence).

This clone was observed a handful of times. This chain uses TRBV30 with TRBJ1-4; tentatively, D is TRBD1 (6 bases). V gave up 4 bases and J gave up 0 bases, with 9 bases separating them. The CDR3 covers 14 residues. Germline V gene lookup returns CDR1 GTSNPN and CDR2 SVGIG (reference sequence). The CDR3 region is CAWNRDATNEKLFF. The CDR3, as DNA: TGTGCCTGGAACAGGGATGCAACTAATGAAAAACTGTTTTTT. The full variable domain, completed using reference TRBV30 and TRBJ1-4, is SQTIHQWPATLVQPVGSPLSLECTVEGTSNPNLYWYRQAAGRGLQLLFYSVGIGQISSEVPQNLSASRPQDRQFILSSKKLLLSDSGFYLCAWNRDATNEKLFFGSGTQLSVL.

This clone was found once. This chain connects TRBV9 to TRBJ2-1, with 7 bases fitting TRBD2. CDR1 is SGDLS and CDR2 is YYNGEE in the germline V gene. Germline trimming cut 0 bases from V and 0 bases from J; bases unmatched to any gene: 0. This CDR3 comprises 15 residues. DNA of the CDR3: TGTGCCAGCAGCGTAGCGGGGGGCTCCTACAATGAGCAGTTCTTC. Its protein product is CASSVAGGSYNEQFF.

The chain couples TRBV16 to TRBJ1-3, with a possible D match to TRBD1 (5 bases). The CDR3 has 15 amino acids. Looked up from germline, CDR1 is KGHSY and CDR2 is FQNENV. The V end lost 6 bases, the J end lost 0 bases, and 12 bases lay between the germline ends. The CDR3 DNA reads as TGTGCCAGCAGACCCGACAGTCTCTCTGGAAACACCATATATTTT. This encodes CASRPDSLSGNTIYF.

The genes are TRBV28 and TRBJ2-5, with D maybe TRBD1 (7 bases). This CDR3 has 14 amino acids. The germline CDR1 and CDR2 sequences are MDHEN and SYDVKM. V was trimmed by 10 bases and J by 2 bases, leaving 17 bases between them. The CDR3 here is CATQGGAIQETQYF. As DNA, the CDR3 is TGTGCCACCCAGGGGGGAGCCATACAAGAGACCCAGTACTTC.

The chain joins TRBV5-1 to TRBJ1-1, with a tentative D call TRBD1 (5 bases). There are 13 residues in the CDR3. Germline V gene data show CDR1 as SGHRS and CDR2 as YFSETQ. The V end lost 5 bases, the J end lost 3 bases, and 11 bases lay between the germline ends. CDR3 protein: CASSHGADTEAFF. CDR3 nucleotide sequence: TGCGCCAGCAGTCATGGGGCGGACACTGAAGCTTTCTTT. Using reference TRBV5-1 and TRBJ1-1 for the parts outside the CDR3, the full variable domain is KAGVTQTPRYLIKTRGQQVTLSCSPISGHRSVSWYQQTPGQGLQFLFEYFSETQRNKGNFPGRFSGRQFSNSRSEMNVSTLELGDSALYLCASSHGADTEAFFGQGTRLTVV.

This CDR3 reads CSPNYDYGYTF. In DNA, the CDR3 is TGCAGCCCTAATTATGACTATGGCTACACCTTC. The chain links TRBV20-1 to TRBJ1-2; D not resolved. CDR1 is DFQATT and CDR2 is SNEGSKA in the germline V gene (reference sequence). CDR3 length: 11 residues.

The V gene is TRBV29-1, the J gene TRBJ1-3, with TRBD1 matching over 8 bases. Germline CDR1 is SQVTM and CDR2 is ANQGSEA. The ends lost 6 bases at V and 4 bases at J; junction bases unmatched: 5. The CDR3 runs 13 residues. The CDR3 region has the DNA TGCAGCGTAGGGACAGGTGAAGGAAACACCATATATTTT. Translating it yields CSVGTGEGNTIYF.

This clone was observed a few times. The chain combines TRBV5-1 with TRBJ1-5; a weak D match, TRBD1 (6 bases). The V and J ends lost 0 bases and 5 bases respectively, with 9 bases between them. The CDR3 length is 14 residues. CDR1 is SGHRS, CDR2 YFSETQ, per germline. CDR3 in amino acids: CASSLGGGYQPQHF. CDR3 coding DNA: TGCGCCAGCAGCTTGGGGGGGGGCTATCAGCCCCAGCATTTT.

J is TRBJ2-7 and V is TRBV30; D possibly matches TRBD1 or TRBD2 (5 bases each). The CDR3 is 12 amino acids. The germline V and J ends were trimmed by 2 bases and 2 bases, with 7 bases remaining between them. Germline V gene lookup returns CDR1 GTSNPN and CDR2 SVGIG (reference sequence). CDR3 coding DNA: TGTGCCTGGAGTCTGGGACCCTACGAGCAGTACTTC. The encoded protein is CAWSLGPYEQYF.

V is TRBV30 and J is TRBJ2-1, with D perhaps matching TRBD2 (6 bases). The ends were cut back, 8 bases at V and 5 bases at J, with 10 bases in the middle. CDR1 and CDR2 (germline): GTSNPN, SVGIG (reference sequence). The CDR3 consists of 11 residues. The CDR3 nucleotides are TGTGCCAGCGGGCTCCACAATGAGCAGTTCTTC. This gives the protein CASGLHNEQFF.

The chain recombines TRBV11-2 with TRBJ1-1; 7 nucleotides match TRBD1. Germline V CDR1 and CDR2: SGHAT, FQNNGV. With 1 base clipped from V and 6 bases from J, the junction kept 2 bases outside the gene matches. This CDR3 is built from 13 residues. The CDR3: CASSLATGSEAFF. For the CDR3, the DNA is TGTGCCAGCAGCTTAGCGACAGGGTCTGAAGCTTTCTTT.

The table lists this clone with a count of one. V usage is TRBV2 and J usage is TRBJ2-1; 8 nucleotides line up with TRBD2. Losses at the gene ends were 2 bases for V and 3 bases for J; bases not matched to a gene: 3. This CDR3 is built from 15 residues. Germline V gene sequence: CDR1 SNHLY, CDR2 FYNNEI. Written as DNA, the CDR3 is TGTGCCAGCAGTGAAAAAGCGGGAGTCTACAATGAGCAGTTCTTC. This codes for CASSEKAGVYNEQFF.